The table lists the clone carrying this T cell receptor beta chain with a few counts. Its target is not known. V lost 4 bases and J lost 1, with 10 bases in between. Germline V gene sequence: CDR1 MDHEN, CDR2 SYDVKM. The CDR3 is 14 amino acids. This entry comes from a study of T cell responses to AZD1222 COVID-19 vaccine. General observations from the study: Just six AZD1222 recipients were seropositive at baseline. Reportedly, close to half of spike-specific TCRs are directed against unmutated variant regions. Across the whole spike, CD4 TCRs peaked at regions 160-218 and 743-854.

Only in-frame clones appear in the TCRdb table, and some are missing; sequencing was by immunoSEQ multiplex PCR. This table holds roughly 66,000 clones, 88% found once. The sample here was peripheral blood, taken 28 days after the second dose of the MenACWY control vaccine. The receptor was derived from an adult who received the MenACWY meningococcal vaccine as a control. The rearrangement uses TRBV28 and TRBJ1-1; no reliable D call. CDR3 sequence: CASSSTPGNTEAFF. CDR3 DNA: TGTGCCAGCAGTTCAACCCCGGGGAACACTGAAGCTTTCTTT.